The clone carrying this T cell receptor beta chain was seen more than once but under ten times. Its specificity is unknown. Then a second PCR, running about 6 to 11 cycles, was carried out with a sample-barcoded 5' primer and a J-beta primer mix. TCRdb reprocessed the 5' RACE reads with MiXCR, giving one entry per CDR3 protein. Altogether fewer than 950,000 distinct CDR3 sequences are present, 36% being singletons, with the ten largest covering approximately 12%. The study drew donors from healthy Caucasian individuals in Russia aged about 6 to 95. Investigators took around 11 milliliters of peripheral blood from every donor. PBMCs numbering at least 7 million were isolated per sample. The entry originates in a study of blood T cells in healthy people across ages. Study-wide results and limits: Long-lived donors exceeded aged donors in naive CD4+ cells and diversity.

The CDR3 is 15 amino acids. V was cut by 4 bases and J by 4 bases, with 15 bases left in between. CDR1 and CDR2 from the germline V gene are SGHDT and YYEEEE. The chain joins TRBV5-6 to TRBJ1-5, with a possible D match to TRBD1 (5 bases). The TCR originated in a man younger than 30 in good health. Sequencing input: blood. The DNA for the CDR3 is TGTGCCAGCAGCACCTTTCCGGGGCCAAATCAGCCCCAGCATTTT. Protein product: CASSTFPGPNQPQHF.